The rows below give T cell receptor beta chains drawn from one sample of a study of blood T cells in healthy people across ages. MiXCR, run by TCRdb on the 5' RACE reads, gives a single entry per CDR3 protein. This sample has approximately 1.5 million distinct CDR3 sequences; almost 35% occur once, and the top ten carry 10% to 12%. Sequences were obtained from blood. Receptors originate from a woman younger than 45 in good health. Both conserved end residues are part of each CDR3. D genes are given only for firm matches. Rows may omit the clone size; those that give it use once, few, many or a size class.

D gene | J gene | V gene | clone size | CDR3 DNA | CDR3 protein
. | TRBJ1-1 | TRBV10-2 | . | TGCGCCAGCAGTGATGTCGGGGGTCTTGTTCTTGCTTTCTTT | CASSDVGGLVLAFF
. | TRBJ2-2 | TRBV10-2 | . | TGCGCCAGCAAGACGACAGCCGGCACCGGGGAGCTGTTTTTT | CASKTTAGTGELFF
TRBD1 | TRBJ1-1 | TRBV19 | . | TGTGCCAGTACCACTCACCAAGAAGGCAGGGGGATATGGTCGGAAGCTTTCTTT | CASTTHQEGRGIWSEAFF
. | TRBJ2-3 | TRBV7-9 | few | TGTGCCAGCAGCTTAGTGTCTATGGACAGTAGCACAGATACGCAGTATTTT | CASSLVSMDSSTDTQYF
. | TRBJ2-2 | TRBV4-1 | . | TGCGCCAGCAGCCCAAACTTATCCGCCGGGGAGCTGTTTTTT | CASSPNLSAGELFF
. | TRBJ2-7 | TRBV12-3/TRBV12-4 | . | TGTGCCAGCAGCCATACAGGGTTCGAGCAGTACTTC | CASSHTGFEQYF
. | TRBJ2-5 | TRBV20-1 | many | TGCAGTGCTAGGGCCCTGACCTATAAACAAGAGACCCAGTACTTC | CSARALTYKQETQYF
TRBD2 | TRBJ2-5 | TRBV7-9 | few | TGTGCCAGCAGCCGCTGGACGACTAGCGGGAGGGCCGGGGAGACCCAGTACTTC | CASSRWTTSGRAGETQYF
. | TRBJ2-3 | TRBV21-1 | few | TGTGCCATATTAGGCAGCCAGCTGGCAGATACGCAGTATTTT | CAILGSQLADTQYF
. | TRBJ2-1 | TRBV2 | . | TGTGCCAGCAGTGGGACCCCAGGCAATGAGCAGTTCTTC | CASSGTPGNEQFF
TRBD2 | TRBJ2-7 | TRBV4-1 | few | TGCGCCAGCAGCCCAATACCCGGGACTAGCGGGAGTCAGCAGTACTTC | CASSPIPGTSGSQQYF
. | TRBJ1-1 | TRBV9 | . | TGTGCCAGCAGCCCACAGACAAGGAACACTGAAGCTTTCTTT | CASSPQTRNTEAFF
. | TRBJ2-1 | TRBV7-2 | . | TGTGCCAGCAGCTTATGGAAAATGCGTGAGCAGTTCTTC | CASSLWKMREQFF
. | TRBJ2-7 | TRBV4-1 | few | TGCGCCAGCAGCCAGGGAACACCGACCCCGGAGCAGTACTTC | CASSQGTPTPEQYF
TRBD1 | TRBJ1-5 | TRBV5-1 | . | TGCGCCAGCAGTCAGTTCGGGCAGGGGGATCAGCCCCAGCATTTT | CASSQFGQGDQPQHF
TRBD2 | TRBJ2-1 | TRBV20-1 | . | TGCAGTGCTAGAGATTACCAGCGGGACTACAATGAGCAGTTCTTC | CSARDYQRDYNEQFF
TRBD2 | TRBJ2-7 | TRBV7-2 | . | TGTGCCAGCAGCTCCGGAGAGGGGACTAGCGCTTACGAGCAGTACTTC | CASSSGEGTSAYEQYF
TRBD1 | TRBJ2-7 | TRBV6-6 | few | TGTGCCAGCAGGTCGCCGGGACAGTCCTACGAGCAGTACTTC | CASRSPGQSYEQYF
. | TRBJ2-1 | TRBV4-2 | few | TGTGCCAGCAGCCAAGAATTCCTCATCAATGAGCAGTTCTTC | CASSQEFLINEQFF
TRBD1 | TRBJ1-1 | TRBV20-1 | . | TGCAGTGCCACAGGGGTCGAGTTGGCTTTCTTT | CSATGVELAFF
TRBD2 | TRBJ2-2 | TRBV4-1 | . | TGCGCCAGCAGCAGCCCTACCTCTTCCGGGACTAGCGGGAGTCGGGCCGGGGAGCTGTTTTTT | CASSSPTSSGTSGSRAGELFF
. | TRBJ2-7 | TRBV20-1 | . | TGCAGTGCTGAACCCGGATCCTACGAGCAGTACTTC | CSAEPGSYEQYF
. | TRBJ2-6 | TRBV20-1 | once | TGCAGTGCCAGGGTAACTGGGGCCAACGTCCTGACTTTC | CSARVTGANVLTF
. | TRBJ1-6 | TRBV4-1 | few | TGCGCCAGCAGCCTCCTCCCATGGGTAGGGAATAATTCACCCCTCCACTTT | CASSLLPWVGNNSPLHF
. | TRBJ2-7 | TRBV10-3 | . | TGTGCCCTAAGGCCCACAGGGAACCACGAGCAGTACTTC | CALRPTGNHEQYF
. | TRBJ1-2 | TRBV28 | . | TGTGCCAGCAGTTTATCGGGACGGTTCTATGGCTACACCTTC | CASSLSGRFYGYTF
. | TRBJ1-1 | TRBV5-1 | . | TGCGCCAGCAGCTTGGTGGAGGGCATGAACACTGAAGCTTTCTTT | CASSLVEGMNTEAFF
. | TRBJ1-2 | TRBV29-1 | . | TGCAGCGTCGGGGATAATGGCTACACCTTC | CSVGDNGYTF
. | TRBJ1-2 | TRBV5-1 | . | TGCGCCAGCAGCTCCGGACAGTTGGAAGGCTACACCTTC | CASSSGQLEGYTF
TRBD2 | TRBJ2-5 | TRBV6-1 | few | TGTGCCAGCAGTGACCGGGGGGAGCGTGAGACCCAGTACTTC | CASSDRGERETQYF
TRBD1 | TRBJ2-3 | TRBV19 | . | TGTGCCAGTACCGGACAGGGCGGGACAGATACGCAGTATTTT | CASTGQGGTDTQYF
TRBD2 | TRBJ2-1 | TRBV7-3 | . | TGTGCCAGCAGCTTAGCGGCGGGAGGGCCTGGGTCCGACAATGAGCAGTTCTTC | CASSLAAGGPGSDNEQFF
. | TRBJ1-1 | TRBV20-1 | . | TGCAGTGCTAGAGCTCGGGTCTTGACGGTGAACACTGAAGCTTTCTTT | CSARARVLTVNTEAFF
. | TRBJ2-3 | TRBV2 | . | TGTGCCAGCACGGCGGGAAATACAGATACGCAGTATTTT | CASTAGNTDTQYF